This entry lists 29 T cell receptor beta chains sequenced from one sample in a study of T cells in localized non-small cell lung cancer. Libraries were prepared by immunoSEQ multiplex PCR; TCRdb keeps only in-frame clonotypes and omits some of them. This table has under 95,000 clones, approximately 80% appearing once. The sample in question was peripheral blood, obtained before any cancer treatment. The receptors derive from a female donor of 60 years or more with stage I lung adenocarcinoma.

The rearrangement uses TRBV7-2 and TRBJ1-5; the D is unclear. Germline loops: CDR1 SGHTA, CDR2 FQGNSA. This CDR3 contains 14 residues. Deletions cut 1 base from V and 2 bases from J, with 6 bases between. The CDR3 nucleotides read TGTGCCAGCAGCTTAGTCCAGGGCAATCAGCCCCAGCATTTT. It is translated as CASSLVQGNQPQHF.

The J gene is TRBJ1-1, the V gene TRBV5-1; D is uncertain. The CDR3 is 14 residues long. V shed 5 bases and J shed 7 bases, with 18 bases lying between them. Germline V gives CDR1 SGHRS, CDR2 YFSETQ. CDR3 region: CASSHERPEGEAFF. CDR3 nucleotides: TGCGCCAGCAGTCACGAGAGGCCCGAGGGTGAAGCTTTCTTT.

The chain has TRBV28 and TRBJ2-7; 7 nucleotides line up with TRBD1. Per germline, CDR1 MDHEN and CDR2 SYDVKM. The CDR3 covers 12 residues. Losses at the gene ends were 6 bases for V and 3 bases for J; bases not matched to a gene: 2. CDR3 in DNA: TGTGCCAGCAGCTACAGGGGCTACGAGCAGTACTTC. This translates into CASSYRGYEQYF.

This clone appeared a few times. J is TRBJ2-3 and V is TRBV27, with D possibly matching TRBD1 (6 bases). Trimming removed 4 bases from V and 0 bases from J, with 14 bases in between. The V gene's germline CDR1 is MNHEY and CDR2 SMNVEV (reference sequence). The CDR3 spans 16 residues. Here the CDR3 reads CASSYWRGQSTDTQYF. As DNA, the CDR3 is TGTGCCAGCAGTTATTGGAGAGGACAGAGCACAGATACGCAGTATTTT.

The chain combines TRBV7-2 with TRBJ2-1, with unresolved D. The CDR3 has 14 amino acids. Trimming shortened V by 0 bases and J by 3 bases, and 6 bases separated the two germline ends. Germline V gene sequence: CDR1 SGHTA, CDR2 FQGNSA. CDR3 sequence reads: CASSLAQDYNEQFF. The CDR3 coding sequence is TGTGCCAGCAGCTTAGCCCAGGACTACAATGAGCAGTTCTTC.

This clone was detected once. The V gene is TRBV9, the J gene TRBJ2-7; 8 positions agree with TRBD2. The germline V gene encodes CDR1 SGDLS and CDR2 YYNGEE. CDR3 length: 14 amino acids. V lost 4 bases, J lost 4 bases, and 7 bases stayed unmatched. CDR3 nucleotides: TGTGCCAGCAGCTTCGGGACTAGTCCTTACGAGCAGTACTTC. This encodes CASSFGTSPYEQYF.

This chain uses TRBV11-2 with TRBJ2-3; tentative D call: TRBD2 (6 bases). V lost 2 bases and J lost 0, with 9 bases in between. This CDR3 contains 15 residues. Germline lookup yields CDR1 SGHAT and CDR2 FQNNGV. In DNA form, the CDR3 reads TGTGCCAGCAGCTTAACCGGGACTAGCACAGATACGCAGTATTTT. Protein: CASSLTGTSTDTQYF.

CDR3 nucleotides: TGTGCCAGCAGCCTAAACCGTCTCAATGAGCAGTTCTTC. Translated, it gives CASSLNRLNEQFF. The V and J genes are TRBV11-3 and TRBJ2-1, with D uncertain. The CDR3 is made up of 13 amino acids. The ends were cut back, 5 bases at V and 6 bases at J, with 11 bases in the middle. Germline V lookup: CDR1 SGHNT, CDR2 YENEEA.

The J gene is TRBJ1-2, the V gene TRBV27, with D possibly TRBD1 on 6 matching bases. Trimming took off 6 bases at V and 0 bases at J, with 14 bases between the two ends. This CDR3 is 15 amino acids long. CDR1 MNHEY and CDR2 SMNVEV come from the germline V gene (reference sequence). The CDR3 region has the DNA TGTGCCAGCAGATTACGAGGACAGACTAACTATGGCTACACCTTC. Amino acid sequence: CASRLRGQTNYGYTF.

J is TRBJ1-3 and V is TRBV28; weak D call: TRBD1 (5 bases). CDR3 length equals 15 residues. The V and J ends lost 3 bases and 4 bases respectively, with 13 bases between them. Germline values: CDR1 MDHEN, CDR2 SYDVKM. CDR3 sequence: CASSFGAGAGNTIYF. In DNA form, the CDR3 reads TGTGCCAGCAGTTTTGGGGCTGGGGCCGGAAACACCATATATTTT.

The CDR3 region has the DNA TGTGCCAGCAGCTTACTAATGAACACTGAAGCTTTCTTT. Translation: CASSLLMNTEAFF. The rearrangement joins TRBV11-2 to TRBJ1-1; D unclear. The germline V gene has CDR1 SGHAT and CDR2 FQNNGV. V was pared by 2 bases and J by 0 bases, with 4 bases between. The CDR3 extends over 13 amino acids.

This clone was seen only once. This rearrangement joins TRBV2 to TRBJ2-7; D is uncertain. The germline V and J ends were trimmed by 2 bases and 6 bases, with 17 bases remaining between them. Germline V lookup: CDR1 SNHLY, CDR2 FYNNEI. The CDR3 is made up of 15 amino acids. The CDR3: CASSENAPSIVEQYF. CDR3 bases: TGTGCCAGCAGTGAAAATGCCCCCTCCATCGTCGAGCAGTACTTC.

This clone was observed a single time. The rearrangement uses TRBV19 and TRBJ2-1; 7 nucleotides align to TRBD2. The length of the CDR3 is 16 residues. Per the germline V gene, CDR1 is LNHDA and CDR2 is SQIVND (reference sequence). After removal of 4 bases from V and 8 bases from J, the junction contained 14 bases not matched to a gene. CDR3 nucleotides: TGTGCCAGTAGTAACCCTTATGGGGGAGGGCCTGATGAGCAGTTCTTC. It is translated as CASSNPYGGGPDEQFF.

The chain has TRBV11-2 and TRBJ1-2, with D perhaps matching TRBD1 (5 bases). Per the germline V gene, CDR1 is SGHAT and CDR2 is FQNNGV. The CDR3 extends over 12 amino acids. Deletions cut 5 bases from V and 4 bases from J, with 8 bases between. CDR3 loop: CASSPGGYGYTF. CDR3 nucleotides: TGTGCCAGCAGCCCGGGGGGCTATGGCTACACCTTC.

The chain is built from TRBV29-1 and TRBJ1-2; 9 positions match TRBD1. Per the germline V gene, CDR1 is SQVTM and CDR2 is ANQGSEA. This CDR3 region has 14 residues. CDR3 nucleotide sequence: TGCAGTGGCGGGACAGGGATGGGTAACTATGGCTACACCTTC. Its protein product is CSGGTGMGNYGYTF. Together with reference TRBV29-1 and TRBJ1-2, the CDR3 gives the full variable domain: SAVISQKPSRDICQRGTSLTIQCQVDSQVTMMFWYRQQPGQSLTLIATANQGSEATYESGFVIDKFPISRPNLTFSTLTVSNMSPEDSSIYLCSGGTGMGNYGYTFGSGTRLTVV.

This chain links TRBV9 with TRBJ1-1; possible D gene TRBD1, 5 bases. The CDR3 totals 15 residues. Per the germline V gene, CDR1 is SGDLS and CDR2 is YYNGEE. V gave up 0 bases and J gave up 1 base, with 10 bases separating them. For the CDR3, the DNA is TGTGCCAGCAGCGTAGACCTCAGGGAGAACACTGAAGCTTTCTTT. Residues: CASSVDLRENTEAFF.

This chain uses TRBV18 with TRBJ2-5; weak D call: TRBD1 (6 bases). Germline CDR1 reads KGHSH; CDR2 reads LQKENI. The CDR3 contains 17 residues. Trimming removed 1 base from V and 0 bases from J, with 15 bases in between. CDR3 loop: CASSPLQGPRYQETQYF. The DNA of the CDR3 is TGTGCCAGCTCACCACTCCAGGGGCCTAGGTACCAAGAGACCCAGTACTTC. Complete variable domain (other parts from reference TRBV18 and TRBJ2-5): NAGVMQNPRHLVRRRGQEARLRCSPMKGHSHVYWYRQLPEEGLKFMVYLQKENIIDESGMPKERFSAEFPKEGPSILRIQQVVRGDSAAYFCASSPLQGPRYQETQYFGPGTRLLVL.

The chain combines TRBV30 with TRBJ1-1; a possible D gene is TRBD1 (5 bases). Germline V gene sequence: CDR1 GTSNPN, CDR2 SVGIG (reference sequence). Trimming took 0 bases from V and 10 from J, leaving 12 bases between them. The CDR3 is made up of 12 amino acids. This CDR3 is CAWSVREGRAFF. CDR3 sequence (DNA): TGTGCCTGGAGTGTACGGGAGGGACGAGCTTTCTTT.

This clone occurred a few times. The chain uses TRBV19 and TRBJ1-2; 10 bases map to TRBD1. Germline V gene data show CDR1 as LNHDA and CDR2 as SQIVND (reference sequence). The CDR3 is 13 residues long. Trimming at V came to 8 bases and at J to 7 bases, leaving 7 bases not matched to a gene. CDR3 nucleotide sequence: TGTGCCAGTGACGGGACAGGGGCAACTGGCTACACCTTC. It translates to CASDGTGATGYTF.

This clone was seen only a few times. The rearrangement joins TRBV28 to TRBJ1-4; tentatively, D is TRBD1 (5 bases). The CDR3 length is 16 residues. Germline assignment: CDR1 MDHEN and CDR2 SYDVKM. Trimming pared 6 bases from V and 0 bases from J, leaving 14 bases between. The CDR3 DNA sequence: TGTGCCAGCAGATCTCAGGGAATCACAACTAATGAAAAACTGTTTTTT. This encodes CASRSQGITTNEKLFF.

The CDR3 coding sequence is TGTGCCAGCAGTGCAATGGGCAGGGGCGTAAACTATGGCTACACCTTC. As protein: CASSAMGRGVNYGYTF. V gene TRBV6-1 combines with J gene TRBJ1-2; D is possibly TRBD1 (6 bases). Germline CDR1 is MNHNS and CDR2 is SASEGT. The V gene lost 4 bases and the J gene lost 2 bases, with 17 bases spanning the gap. The CDR3 runs 16 residues.

This clone was recorded only once. The V call is TRBV6-6, the J call TRBJ1-2; 8 positions agree with TRBD1. The CDR3 length is 14 residues. V lost 2 bases to trimming and J lost 4 bases; unmatched junction nucleotides: 3. Germline CDR1 is MNHNY and CDR2 is SVGAGI (reference sequence). In DNA form, the CDR3 reads TGTGCCAGCAGTTACGGAACAGGGGGCTATGGCTACACCTTC. Its protein is CASSYGTGGYGYTF.

This clone was found a few times. The same CDR3 can be traced to other DNA sequences in this sample. The chain is built from TRBV30 and TRBJ1-3, with a tentative D call TRBD1 (5 bases). Trimming pared 3 bases from V and 3 bases from J, leaving 15 bases between. Germline CDR1 reads GTSNPN; CDR2 reads SVGIG (reference sequence). The CDR3 totals 15 residues. CDR3 DNA: TGTGCCTGGAGCAGGGACTCCGGGAGTGGAAACACCATATATTTT. Amino acids: CAWSRDSGSGNTIYF.

This clone was observed once. The chain is built from TRBV30 and TRBJ2-1; 9 nucleotides align to TRBD1. The germline CDR1 and CDR2 sequences are GTSNPN and SVGIG (reference sequence). After removal of 3 bases from V and 16 bases from J, the junction contained 10 bases not matched to a gene. The CDR3 loop spans 12 amino acids. The CDR3 nucleotides read TGTGCCTGGAGGCTGACCCGGGACAGGGTTTTCTTC. Protein: CAWRLTRDRVFF.

DNA of the CDR3: TGTGCCAGCAGCCCCCGGACTAGCGGGGGAACGGCCTACAATGAGCAGTTCTTC. Translated, it gives CASSPRTSGGTAYNEQFF. The V gene is TRBV7-8, the J gene TRBJ2-1; 13 nucleotides match TRBD2. CDR3 length: 18 residues. Germline loops: CDR1 SGHVS, CDR2 FQNEAQ. With V trimmed by 5 bases and J by 2 bases, 9 bases remained unmatched.

V and J are TRBV5-6 and TRBJ1-1; 9 bases map to TRBD1. Germline V gives CDR1 SGHDT, CDR2 YYEEEE. The V and J ends lost 5 bases and 1 base, in that order; junction bases with no gene match: 6. CDR3 length equals 15 residues. CDR3 coding DNA: TGTGCCAGCAGGCAAACAGGGGGCACGAACACTGAAGCTTTCTTT. Amino acids: CASRQTGGTNTEAFF.

The J gene is TRBJ2-7, the V gene TRBV5-6, with D unclear. Germline V gives CDR1 SGHDT, CDR2 YYEEEE. Trimming removed 3 bases from V and 0 bases from J, with 16 bases in between. This CDR3 is built from 16 residues. The CDR3 region has the DNA TGTGCCAGCAGCTCCAGTCGGCGGACCCTCTCCTACGAGCAGTACTTC. Its translation: CASSSSRRTLSYEQYF.

This clone was counted once. V usage is TRBV28 and J usage is TRBJ2-7, with 9 bases matching TRBD1. CDR1 and CDR2 (germline): MDHEN, SYDVKM. V lost 5 bases and J lost 6; bases outside the gene matches: 23. This CDR3 spans 19 amino acids. CDR3 region: CASSPTAPSFGQGRGEQYF. The DNA of the CDR3 is TGTGCCAGCAGTCCCACGGCCCCCTCTTTTGGACAGGGGAGAGGCGAGCAGTACTTC.

At least ten counts were recorded for this clone. V gene TRBV30 combines with J gene TRBJ1-1; no reliable D call. Germline assignment: CDR1 GTSNPN and CDR2 SVGIG (reference sequence). V was trimmed by 3 bases and J by 1 base, leaving 9 bases between them. CDR3 length: 13 amino acids. The CDR3 protein is CAWRVQSNTEAFF. The CDR3 nucleotides read TGTGCCTGGAGGGTCCAATCGAACACTGAAGCTTTCTTT.